The clone carrying this T cell receptor (beta chain) was picked up one time. Six replicates per PBMC sample, mostly from about 460 ng of genomic DNA. TCRdb's table, derived via immunoSEQ multiplex PCR, lists solely in-frame clones and lacks some. The sample includes over 80,000 clones, under 85% of them seen just once. This entry belongs to a study of neoadjuvant anti-PD-1 for oral cavity cancer. At the level of the study: Patients without progression received a fourth nivolumab dose around day 43, then surgical resection on days 50-56.

PBMCs were not maintained or expanded in culture before analysis. Looked up from germline, CDR1 is SGHTA and CDR2 is FQGTGA. The CDR3 extends over 13 amino acids. Trimming stripped 6 bases from V and 4 bases from J, with 13 bases between. The source material was PBMCs, sampled before nivolumab (anti-PD-1) treatment. This sequence joins TRBV7-3 and TRBJ2-7; TRBD1 might be the D (5 bases). The clonotype was recovered from a person between 40 and 79 years old with oral cavity squamous cell carcinoma. CDR3 nucleotide sequence: TGTGCCAGCAGGGGGCCGAACTCTTACGAGCAGTACTTC. It translates to CASRGPNSYEQYF. The complete variable domain, with remaining parts taken from reference TRBV7-3 and TRBJ2-7, reads GAGVSQTPSNKVTEKGKYVELRCDPISGHTALYWYRQSLGQGPEFLIYFQGTGAADDSGLPNDRFFAVRPEGSVSTLKIQRTERGDSAVYLCASRGPNSYEQYFGPGTRLTVT.